This T cell receptor beta chain originates from a study of blood T cells in healthy people across ages. For the second PCR, which ran for about 7 to 11 cycles, a sample-barcoded 5' primer and a J-beta primer mix were used. TCRdb reanalysed the 5' RACE reads using MiXCR and keeps one entry per CDR3 protein. The sample has over 700,000 distinct CDR3 sequences, about 53% seen once. Per the germline V gene, CDR1 is SGHRS and CDR2 is YFSETQ. CDR3 size: 13 residues. V dropped 4 bases and J dropped 5 bases, with 10 bases sitting between them. This TCR came from an elderly man in good health. V is TRBV5-1 and J is TRBJ2-4; D unclear. Sequencing input: blood. CDR3 nucleotide sequence: TGCGCCAGCAGCGTGCAAACAGAAAACATTCAGTACTTC. Its translation: CASSVQTENIQYF.